Shown below are 24 T cell receptor beta chains from a single sample sequenced in a study of identical twins. TCRdb itself ran the 5' RACE reads through MiXCR, one entry per CDR3 protein. The table lists 690,000 or so distinct CDR3 sequences, over 8.5% of them singletons. The data also belong to a second study, concerning yellow fever vaccine responses in identical twins.

The specimen sequenced was PBMCs. The source is a woman between 18 and 29 years old in good health.

This clonotype was counted at least ten times. This rearrangement joins TRBV10-2 to TRBJ2-7; 7 bases align to TRBD2. CDR3 length: 15 residues. CDR1 and CDR2 from the germline V gene are WSHSY and SAAADI. V lost 6 bases and J lost 1; bases outside the gene matches: 9. The DNA of the CDR3 is TGCGCCAGCAGAGAAACTAGCGACACTTCCTACGAGCAGTACTTC. Its translation: CASRETSDTSYEQYF.

The chain recombines TRBV6-2 or TRBV6-3 with TRBJ1-1; D is unclear. The CDR3 totals 14 residues. V was cut by 9 bases and J by 0 bases, with 14 bases left in between. Per germline, CDR1 MNHEY and CDR2 SVGEGT. CDR3: CARPDTTLNTEAFF. CDR3 bases: TGTGCCAGGCCCGACACGACCTTGAACACTGAAGCTTTCTTT.

The chain uses TRBV4-1 and TRBJ2-1; possibly TRBD1 for D (5 bases). Germline CDR1 and CDR2: MGHRA and YSYEKL. Trimming took off 1 base at V and 15 bases at J, with 19 bases between the two ends. The CDR3 extends over 14 amino acids. The CDR3 nucleotides read TGCGCCAGCAGCCAAGGCCAGGGCAGACTGGCCCGGTTCTTC. This gives the protein CASSQGQGRLARFF.

This clonotype showed up just a few times. The chain employs TRBV6-2 or TRBV6-3 and TRBJ2-7; tentatively, D is TRBD1 (6 bases). Germline-derived CDR1 and CDR2 are MNHEY and SVGEGT. Trimming pared 6 bases from V and 5 bases from J, leaving 14 bases between. CDR3 length equals 13 residues. The CDR3 loop reads CASSTARQDEQYF. The CDR3 DNA follows: TGTGCCAGCAGCACCGCGAGACAGGACGAGCAGTACTTC.

The table lists this clonotype with a few counts. This chain connects TRBV29-1 to TRBJ2-5, with 10 bases lining up with TRBD2. The CDR3 runs to 13 residues. The germline CDR1 and CDR2 sequences are SQVTM and ANQGSEA. The V and J ends lost 6 bases and 4 bases, in that order; junction bases with no gene match: 5. The chain's CDR3 is CSVPSGSGETQYF. The DNA of the CDR3 is TGCAGCGTCCCTAGCGGGAGCGGAGAGACCCAGTACTTC.

The sample holds many counts of this clonotype. The J gene is TRBJ2-7, the V gene TRBV7-2, with D perhaps matching TRBD1 or TRBD2 (6 bases each). The CDR3 totals 13 residues. CDR1 and CDR2 (germline): SGHTA, FQGNSA. V gave up 2 bases and J gave up 7 bases, with 12 bases separating them. CDR3 bases: TGTGCCAGCAGCTTACGGGGGCGTCTGGAGCAGTACTTC. This translates into CASSLRGRLEQYF. Full variable domain (missing parts from reference TRBV7-2 and TRBJ2-7): GAGVSQSPSNKVTEKGKDVELRCDPISGHTALYWYRQSLGQGLEFLIYFQGNSAPDKSGLPSDRFSAERTGGSVSTLTIQRTQQEDSAVYLCASSLRGRLEQYFGPGTRLTVT.

The J gene is TRBJ1-5, the V gene TRBV27, with 7 bases matching TRBD1. With 6 bases clipped from V and 7 bases from J, the junction kept 6 bases outside the gene matches. This CDR3 region has 13 residues. Per germline, CDR1 MNHEY and CDR2 SMNVEV (reference sequence). CDR3 residues: CASRQGSGQPQHF. The CDR3 coding sequence is TGTGCCAGCAGACAGGGGTCAGGGCAGCCCCAGCATTTT.

This clonotype was recorded many times. This rearrangement joins TRBV12-3 or TRBV12-4 to TRBJ1-2; D is possibly TRBD1 (5 bases). The CDR3 is made up of 12 amino acids. The V end lost 8 bases, the J end lost 12 bases, and 19 bases lay between the germline ends. The CDR3 DNA reads as TGTGCCAGCGGTTCCAAAGGGGACGGTAACACCTTC. Translating it yields CASGSKGDGNTF.

The V gene is TRBV7-9, the J gene TRBJ1-2, with a possible D match to TRBD1 (6 bases). There are 16 residues in the CDR3. The germline gives CDR1 SEHNR, CDR2 FQNEAQ (reference sequence). Trimming took 5 bases from V and 6 from J, leaving 22 bases between them. CDR3 loop: CASSHFGYRVPHGYTF. The CDR3 bases are TGTGCCAGCAGCCACTTTGGGTACAGGGTCCCGCATGGCTACACCTTC.

There are a few counts of this clonotype. The chain combines TRBV2 with TRBJ2-3, with a possible D match to TRBD1 (5 bases). Per the germline V gene, CDR1 is SNHLY and CDR2 is FYNNEI. CDR3 size: 15 residues. Trimming took off 8 bases at V and 0 bases at J, with 15 bases between the two ends. The CDR3 reads CASLSWGPSTDTQYF. DNA for the CDR3: TGTGCCAGCCTTTCATGGGGCCCTAGCACAGATACGCAGTATTTT.

The CDR3 DNA follows: TGTGCCAGCAGAACCGGGACTAGCGGGGCCTCCCTCAAAGGCACCGGGGAGCTGTTTTTT. It encodes CASRTGTSGASLKGTGELFF. This chain uses TRBV11-1 with TRBJ2-2, with 13 bases lining up with TRBD2. Germline lookup yields CDR1 SGHAT and CDR2 FQDESV (reference sequence). The trim removed 6 bases at V and 4 bases at J, leaving 17 bases unmatched. The length of the CDR3 is 20 residues. Drawing the rest from reference TRBV11-1 and TRBJ2-2, the complete variable domain is EAEVAQSPRYKITEKSQAVAFWCDPISGHATLYWYRQILGQGPELLVQFQDESVVDDSQLPKDRFSAERLKGVDSTLKIQPAELGDSAMYLCASRTGTSGASLKGTGELFFGEGSRLTVL.

This clonotype has more than one count but fewer than ten. The chain employs TRBV7-9 and TRBJ2-1; TRBD1 aligns across 11 bases. The germline CDR1 and CDR2 sequences are SEHNR and FQNEAQ (reference sequence). The CDR3 runs 16 residues. Trimming at V came to 1 base and at J to 4 bases, leaving 3 bases not matched to a gene. The CDR3: CASSLVGDRGYNEQFF. The CDR3 DNA reads TGTGCCAGCAGCTTAGTTGGGGACAGGGGGTACAATGAGCAGTTCTTC. Using reference TRBV7-9 and TRBJ2-1 for the parts outside the CDR3, the full variable domain is DTGVSQNPRHKITKRGQNVTFRCDPISEHNRLYWYRQTLGQGPEFLTYFQNEAQLEKSRLLSDRFSAERPKGSFSTLEIQRTEQGDSAMYLCASSLVGDRGYNEQFFGPGTRLTVL.

In this sample, this clonotype turned up a few times. The CDR3 coding sequence is TGCGCCAGCAGCCAAGAAGGGTTCGGCGGGAGCCCCTACGAGCAGTACTTC. This gives the protein CASSQEGFGGSPYEQYF. The rearrangement uses TRBV4-1 and TRBJ2-7; TRBD2 agrees at 7 bases. The germline CDR1 and CDR2 sequences are MGHRA and YSYEKL. The CDR3 consists of 17 residues. After removal of 0 bases from V and 2 bases from J, the junction contained 10 bases not matched to a gene.

This clonotype was counted between two and nine times. The rearrangement joins TRBV5-1 to TRBJ2-1; no clear D gene. Looked up from germline, CDR1 is SGHRS and CDR2 is YFSETQ. The V end lost 8 bases, the J end lost 4 bases, and 19 bases lay between the germline ends. CDR3 length equals 15 residues. CDR3 loop: CARETDPIEYNEQFF. CDR3 nucleotide sequence: TGCGCCAGGGAAACAGACCCCATCGAGTACAATGAGCAGTTCTTC.

The chain has TRBV19 and TRBJ2-1, with 7 bases lining up with TRBD1. In germline, CDR1 is LNHDA, CDR2 SQIVND (reference sequence). CDR3 length: 13 residues. Trimming took 5 bases from V and 8 from J; bases not matched to a gene: 6. CDR3 nucleotide sequence: TGTGCCAGTAGTTCGACAGGGTCCGATGAGCAGTTCTTC. The encoded protein is CASSSTGSDEQFF.

Ten or more counts support this clonotype. One junction end does not reproduce the germline sequence, and a read error may be involved. The CDR3 DNA reads TGTGCCAGCAGCTTAGTTGGGGGTGCCTACAATGAGCAGTTCTTC. Protein product: CASSLVGGAYNEQFF. This chain connects TRBV5-1 to TRBJ2-1; tentatively, D is TRBD1 or TRBD2 (5 bases each). CDR1 and CDR2 (germline): SGHRS, YFSETQ. This CDR3 contains 15 residues.

This chain links TRBV7-9 with TRBJ2-2; D unresolved. The CDR3 consists of 16 residues. CDR1 and CDR2 from the germline V gene are SEHNR and FQNEAQ (reference sequence). Trimming left V 5 bases short and J 3 bases short, with 16 bases between. The CDR3 sequence is CASSDPWMADTGELFF. The CDR3 nucleotides read TGTGCCAGCAGCGACCCCTGGATGGCGGACACCGGGGAGCTGTTTTTT.

Regarding this clonotype: One end of the junction does not line up with germline, which may come from a read error. The chain recombines TRBV5-6 with TRBJ2-1; 7 bases line up with TRBD2. This CDR3 contains 17 residues. The germline gives CDR1 SGHDT, CDR2 YYEEEE. The DNA for the CDR3 is TGTGCCAGTAGCTTGTTCTATAGCGGGCCCACCTACAATGAGCAGTTCTTC. Translated: CASSLFYSGPTYNEQFF.

This clonotype was counted a few times. This rearrangement joins TRBV4-1 to TRBJ2-5; TRBD1 matches 7 bases. The CDR3 sequence is 15 residues long. The V segment lost 3 bases and the J segment 5 bases; nucleotides outside the gene matches: 9. The germline V gene encodes CDR1 MGHRA and CDR2 YSYEKL. CDR3 protein: CASSHPTGARETQYF. In nucleotides, the CDR3 is TGCGCCAGCAGCCATCCCACAGGGGCCCGGGAGACCCAGTACTTC.

Many counts were recorded for this clonotype. CDR3 protein: CASSQEDGGDTDTQYF. CDR3 nucleotide sequence: TGTGCCAGCAGCCAAGAGGACGGGGGGGACACAGATACGCAGTATTTT. The rearrangement links TRBV4-2 to TRBJ2-3, with 8 bases aligning to TRBD2. Germline V lookup: CDR1 LGHNA, CDR2 YNFKEQ. V dropped 0 bases and J dropped 2; count of bases not matched to a gene: 4. The CDR3 is 16 amino acids.

The sample holds a few counts of this clonotype. The V call is TRBV20-1, the J call TRBJ2-2, with 11 bases lining up with TRBD1. V was pared by 5 bases and J by 5 bases, with 7 bases of the junction left unmatched. This CDR3 spans 15 amino acids. CDR1 and CDR2 from the germline V gene are DFQATT and SNEGSKA (reference sequence). The CDR3 DNA sequence: TGCAGTGCTCCCGGACAGGGGGCGAGGACCGGGGAGCTGTTTTTT. As protein: CSAPGQGARTGELFF.

This clonotype has more than one count but fewer than ten. V is TRBV5-1 and J is TRBJ1-1; possibly TRBD1 for D (5 bases). Deletions cut 3 bases from V and 6 bases from J, with 12 bases between. CDR1 SGHRS and CDR2 YFSETQ come from the germline V gene. This CDR3 has 13 residues. The CDR3 here is CASSSTGAPEAFF. DNA for the CDR3: TGCGCCAGCAGCTCTACAGGAGCCCCTGAAGCTTTCTTT.

The chain links TRBV28 to TRBJ2-5; TRBD1 matches at 7 bases. This CDR3 is 13 amino acids long. Germline lookup yields CDR1 MDHEN and CDR2 SYDVKM. V lost 3 bases, J lost 7 bases, and 5 bases stayed unmatched. CDR3 coding DNA: TGTGCCAGCAGTTTCTCCGACAGGGCGACCCAGTACTTC. This encodes CASSFSDRATQYF. Complete variable domain (other parts from reference TRBV28 and TRBJ2-5): DVKVTQSSRYLVKRTGEKVFLECVQDMDHENMFWYRQDPGLGLRLIYFSYDVKMKEKGDIPEGYSVSREKKERFSLILESASTNQTSMYLCASSFSDRATQYFGPGTRLLVL.

The chain recombines TRBV7-6 with TRBJ2-3; D uncertain. Looked up from germline, CDR1 is SGHVS and CDR2 is FNYEAQ. The germline V and J ends were trimmed by 5 bases and 1 base, with 19 bases remaining between them. The CDR3 covers 17 residues. The CDR3 reads CASSPYAQTWGTDTQYF. Written as DNA, the CDR3 is TGTGCCAGCAGCCCCTATGCGCAGACATGGGGCACAGATACGCAGTATTTT.